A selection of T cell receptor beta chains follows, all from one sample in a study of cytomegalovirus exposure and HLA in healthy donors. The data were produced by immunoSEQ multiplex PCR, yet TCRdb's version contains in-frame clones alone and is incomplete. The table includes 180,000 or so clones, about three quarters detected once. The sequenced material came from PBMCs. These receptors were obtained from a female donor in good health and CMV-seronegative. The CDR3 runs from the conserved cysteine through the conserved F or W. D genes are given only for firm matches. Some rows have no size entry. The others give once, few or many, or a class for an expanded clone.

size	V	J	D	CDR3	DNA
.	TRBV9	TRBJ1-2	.	CASSFRQVNYGYTF	TGTGCCAGCAGCTTCAGACAGGTTAACTATGGCTACACCTTC
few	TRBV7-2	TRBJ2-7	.	CASSLGGSGEQYF	TGTGCCAGCAGCTTAGGGGGCAGTGGCGAGCAGTACTTC
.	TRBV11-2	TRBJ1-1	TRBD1	CASSLRGRGAFF	TGTGCCAGCAGCTTGAGGGGGCGGGGAGCTTTCTTT
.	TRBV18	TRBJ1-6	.	CASSPGAANSPLHF	TGTGCCAGCTCACCTGGGGCCGCTAATTCACCCCTCCACTTT
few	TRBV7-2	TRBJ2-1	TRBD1	CASSLVSGQTYNEQFF	TGTGCCAGCAGCTTAGTTTCGGGACAGACCTACAATGAGCAGTTCTTC
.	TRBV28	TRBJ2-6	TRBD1	CASSVTGGPGANVLTF	TGTGCCAGCTCAGTCACAGGGGGCCCTGGGGCCAACGTCCTGACTTTC
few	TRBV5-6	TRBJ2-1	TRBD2	CASSLVAGLENEQFF	TGTGCCAGCAGCTTGGTAGCGGGATTAGAAAATGAGCAGTTCTTC
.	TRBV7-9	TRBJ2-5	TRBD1	CASSPGQQETQYF	TGTGCCAGCAGCCCGGGACAGCAAGAGACCCAGTACTTC
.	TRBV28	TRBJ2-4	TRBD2	CATSGGVLNIQYF	TGTGCCACCTCGGGAGGAGTTTTGAACATTCAGTACTTC
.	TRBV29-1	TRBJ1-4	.	CSVTMGATTNEKLFF	TGCAGCGTAACTATGGGAGCCACAACTAATGAAAAACTGTTTTTT
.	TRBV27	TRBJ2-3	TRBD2	CASRMSGLAGGDTQYF	TGTGCCAGCAGAATGTCGGGACTAGCAGGCGGAGATACGCAGTATTTT
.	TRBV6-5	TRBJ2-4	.	CASSYSMGHVSQYF	TGTGCCAGCAGTTACTCGATGGGACACGTCAGTCAGTACTTC
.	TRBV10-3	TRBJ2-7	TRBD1	CAIRSGTGTYEQYF	TGTGCCATCAGATCCGGGACAGGGACCTACGAGCAGTACTTC
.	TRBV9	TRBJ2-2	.	CASSAGISPGELFF	TGTGCCAGCAGCGCCGGGATCTCCCCCGGGGAGCTGTTTTTT
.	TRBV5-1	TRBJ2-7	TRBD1	CASSLTTGALYEQYF	TGCGCCAGCAGCCTCACTACAGGGGCCTTATACGAGCAGTACTTC
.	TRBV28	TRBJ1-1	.	CASSLGGPLEAFF	TGTGCCAGCAGTCTGGGGGGGCCATTGGAAGCTTTCTTT
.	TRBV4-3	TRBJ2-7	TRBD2	CASSQDRGGRVFYEQYF	TGCGCCAGCAGCCAAGATAGGGGCGGGAGAGTCTTCTACGAGCAGTACTTC
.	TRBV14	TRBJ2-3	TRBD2	CASSQDYGTSGAADTQYF	TGTGCCAGCAGCCAAGATTACGGGACTAGCGGGGCCGCCGATACGCAGTATTTT
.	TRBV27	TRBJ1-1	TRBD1	CASRVSTGVATEAFF	TGTGCCAGCAGGGTCAGTACAGGGGTAGCGACTGAAGCTTTCTTT
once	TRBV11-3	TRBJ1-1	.	CASSLGGGQDTEAFF	TGTGCCAGCAGCTTAGGGGGGGGGCAGGACACTGAAGCTTTCTTT
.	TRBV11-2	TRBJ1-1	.	CASRGGVEAFF	TGTGCCAGCAGGGGGGGGGTTGAAGCTTTCTTT
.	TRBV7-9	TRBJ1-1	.	CASSIRRLGGPHREAFF	TGTGCCAGCAGCATCCGACGGCTAGGAGGGCCCCATCGAGAGGCTTTCTTT
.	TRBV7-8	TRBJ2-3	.	CASSLLFGSPDTQYF	TGTGCCAGCAGCTTATTATTCGGGAGCCCAGATACGCAGTATTTT